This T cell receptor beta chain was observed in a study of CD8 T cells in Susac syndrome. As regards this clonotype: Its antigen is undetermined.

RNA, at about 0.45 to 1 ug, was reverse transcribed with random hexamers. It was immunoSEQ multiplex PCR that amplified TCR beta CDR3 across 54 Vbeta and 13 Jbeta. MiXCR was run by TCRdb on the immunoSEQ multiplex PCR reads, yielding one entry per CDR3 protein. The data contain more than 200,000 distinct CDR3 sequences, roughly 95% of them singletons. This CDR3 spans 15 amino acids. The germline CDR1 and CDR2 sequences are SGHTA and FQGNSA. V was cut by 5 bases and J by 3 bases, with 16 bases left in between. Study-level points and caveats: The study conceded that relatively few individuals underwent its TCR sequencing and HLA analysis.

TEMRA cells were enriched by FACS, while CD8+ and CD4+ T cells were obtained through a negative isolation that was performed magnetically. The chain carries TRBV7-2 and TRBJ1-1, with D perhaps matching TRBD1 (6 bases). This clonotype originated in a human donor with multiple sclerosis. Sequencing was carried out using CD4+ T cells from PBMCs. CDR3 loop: CASSPRGGWDTEAFF. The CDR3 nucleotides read TGTGCCAGCAGCCCGCGGGGGGGCTGGGACACTGAAGCTTTCTTT. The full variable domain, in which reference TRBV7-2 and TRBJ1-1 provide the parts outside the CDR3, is GAGVSQSPSNKVTEKGKDVELRCDPISGHTALYWYRQSLGQGLEFLIYFQGNSAPDKSGLPSDRFSAERTGGSVSTLTIQRTQQEDSAVYLCASSPRGGWDTEAFFGQGTRLTVV.